Listed below are T cell receptor beta chains from one sample, sequenced in a study of T-cell memory formation after mild COVID-19. TCRdb passed the 5' RACE reads through MiXCR, listing each CDR3 protein once. In the table there are tens of thousands of distinct CDR3 sequences, around 15% of which are singletons. Material: PBMCs or a T cell subset sorted from them (not recorded which). These receptors originate from an adult who had mild COVID-19 (a few samples of this study predate the infection). Cell type and time point are not known. Each CDR3 is given with its conserved first and last residue. A D gene is named only where the DNA matches it firmly. Clone size is given for some rows only: seen once, a few or many times, or a class if the clone is expanded.

J | size | D | V | CDR3 | DNA
TRBJ1-2 | - | TRBD1 | TRBV7-9 | CASSLVQGAAYGYTF | TGTGCCAGCAGCTTAGTACAGGGGGCGGCCTATGGCTACACCTTC
TRBJ2-1 | - | - | TRBV5-6 | CASSLSRAIYNEQFF | TGTGCCAGCAGCTTGAGTAGGGCGATTTACAATGAGCAGTTCTTC
TRBJ1-3 | many | - | TRBV12-3/TRBV12-4 | CASSPPGWSGNTIYF | TGTGCCAGCAGCCCTCCCGGGTGGTCGGGAAACACCATATATTTT
TRBJ2-7 | - | TRBD1 | TRBV20-1 | CSARDSTGAVSYEQYF | TGCAGTGCTAGAGATTCAACAGGGGCCGTCTCCTACGAGCAGTACTTC
TRBJ2-1 | few | TRBD2 | TRBV3-1 | CASSRTSVDEQFF | TGTGCCAGCAGCCGAACTAGCGTCGATGAGCAGTTCTTC
TRBJ2-1 | many | - | TRBV9 | CASSVAPGTSVGEQFF | TGTGCCAGCAGCGTAGCCCCCGGGACATCGGTCGGGGAGCAGTTCTTC
TRBJ2-1 | many | TRBD2 | TRBV6-5 | CASSYIQGLAGGSEQFF | TGTGCCAGCAGTTACATACAGGGGCTAGCGGGAGGGAGTGAGCAGTTCTTC
TRBJ1-3 | - | TRBD1 | TRBV11-2 | CASSRSGGGNTIYF | TGTGCCAGCAGCCGCTCAGGGGGAGGAAACACCATATATTTT
TRBJ1-1 | - | - | TRBV5-5 | CASSFRPGNTEAFF | TGTGCCAGCAGCTTCAGGCCTGGGAACACTGAAGCTTTCTTT
TRBJ2-1 | many | TRBD1 | TRBV4-3 | CASSLNTGGEVDNEQFF | TGCGCCAGCAGCCTCAACACAGGGGGCGAGGTTGACAATGAGCAGTTCTTC
TRBJ2-7 | medium-sized | TRBD2 | TRBV29-1 | CSVLTSGSSYEQYF | TGCAGCGTTCTCACTAGCGGATCTTCCTACGAGCAGTACTTC
TRBJ2-5 | many | TRBD2 | TRBV7-2 | CASSGRGGAQETQYF | TGTGCCAGCAGCGGCCGCGGGGGGGCCCAAGAGACCCAGTACTTC
TRBJ1-2 | - | - | TRBV18 | CASSPGQTYGYTF | TGTGCCAGCTCACCCGGACAGACCTATGGCTACACCTTC
TRBJ1-1 | many | - | TRBV12-3/TRBV12-4 | CASSFGQLNTEAFF | TGTGCCAGCAGTTTTGGACAACTGAACACTGAAGCTTTCTTT
TRBJ2-1 | many | TRBD2 | TRBV4-3 | CASSQAGTRFNEQFF | TGCGCCAGCAGCCAAGCCGGGACTAGGTTCAATGAGCAGTTCTTC
TRBJ2-3 | many | - | TRBV12-3/TRBV12-4 | CASRGTWRYSTDTQYF | TGTGCCAGCAGGGGGACCTGGCGGTATAGCACAGATACGCAGTATTTT
TRBJ2-2 | many | - | TRBV6-5 | CASSSEGELFF | TGTGCCAGCAGTTCCGAAGGGGAGCTGTTTTTT
TRBJ1-6 | many | - | TRBV4-2 | CASSPDQLGTPLHF | TGTGCCAGCAGCCCAGATCAATTAGGGACACCCCTCCACTTT
TRBJ2-7 | many | TRBD1 | TRBV10-3 | CAISERTGYSPGGYEQYF | TGTGCCATCAGTGAGCGTACAGGGTATTCCCCAGGGGGCTACGAGCAGTACTTC
TRBJ2-3 | many | TRBD2 | TRBV7-2 | CAIKSSGSTDTQYF | TGTGCCATCAAATCTAGCGGGAGCACAGATACGCAGTATTTT
TRBJ2-7 | many | TRBD2 | TRBV19 | CASSISGTDTYEQYF | TGTGCCAGTAGTATAAGCGGGACGGATACGTACGAGCAGTACTTC
TRBJ1-1 | - | TRBD1 | TRBV18 | CASSPGTGRVEAFF | TGTGCCAGCTCACCAGGGACAGGGAGGGTGGAAGCTTTCTTT
TRBJ2-3 | many | TRBD2 | TRBV6-5 | CASSRSGAADTQYF | TGTGCCAGCAGCCGTAGCGGGGCGGCAGATACGCAGTATTTT
TRBJ2-1 | many | TRBD2 | TRBV20-1 | CSAARGHSGRYNEQFF | TGCAGTGCTGCACGAGGACATAGCGGGAGATACAATGAGCAGTTCTTC
TRBJ1-5 | - | - | TRBV18 | CASSPRKGQQPQHF | TGTGCCAGCTCACCGCGTAAAGGGCAGCAGCCCCAGCATTTT
TRBJ2-1 | medium-sized | - | TRBV7-2 | CASSLAPLTYNEQFF | TGTGCCAGCAGCTTAGCTCCCCTTACCTACAATGAGCAGTTCTTC
TRBJ1-5 | few | - | TRBV19 | CASSIRGPNQPQHF | TGTGCCAGTAGTATAAGGGGCCCCAATCAGCCCCAGCATTTT
TRBJ1-5 | many | - | TRBV7-8 | CASSRTDSNQPQHF | TGTGCCAGCAGCCGAACGGACAGCAATCAGCCCCAGCATTTT
TRBJ1-5 | many | - | TRBV12-3/TRBV12-4 | CASSFDHLRGAENQPQHF | TGTGCCAGTAGTTTCGACCACTTGAGGGGGGCCGAGAATCAGCCCCAGCATTTT
TRBJ1-1 | few | - | TRBV7-2 | CASSPLGRTEAFF | TGTGCCAGCAGCCCCCTGGGCCGAACTGAAGCTTTCTTT
TRBJ2-7 | many | - | TRBV15 | CATSRDSTAYEQYF | TGTGCCACCAGCAGAGATTCGACAGCCTACGAGCAGTACTTC
TRBJ2-5 | medium-sized | - | TRBV7-2 | CASSLGGVGETQYF | TGTGCCAGCAGCTTAGGAGGGGTCGGAGAGACCCAGTACTTC
TRBJ2-3 | - | - | TRBV5-1 | CASSFGQNTDTQYF | TGCGCCAGCAGCTTCGGACAGAACACAGATACGCAGTATTTT
TRBJ2-7 | many | TRBD1 | TRBV20-1 | CSAPRGTGGSYEQYF | TGCAGTGCCCCAAGGGGGACAGGGGGCTCCTACGAGCAGTACTTC
TRBJ2-7 | many | TRBD1 | TRBV6-6 | CASSYTVGGDRVGYEQYF | TGTGCCAGCAGTTACACAGTTGGCGGCGACAGGGTGGGCTACGAGCAGTACTTC
TRBJ2-3 | many | - | TRBV9 | CASSVSGGDTQYF | TGTGCCAGCAGCGTATCTGGGGGAGATACGCAGTATTTT
TRBJ2-1 | few | TRBD1 | TRBV5-6 | CASSWTGAPYNEQFF | TGTGCCAGCAGCTGGACAGGGGCCCCCTACAATGAGCAGTTCTTC
TRBJ2-6 | many | - | TRBV5-6 | CASVRRSSGANVLTF | TGTGCCAGCGTACGTCGGAGCTCTGGGGCCAACGTCCTGACTTTC
TRBJ2-3 | few | TRBD2 | TRBV7-9 | CASSAPGGRGPDTQYF | TGTGCCAGCAGCGCCCCGGGCGGGAGGGGGCCAGATACGCAGTATTTT
TRBJ1-2 | many | TRBD1 | TRBV29-1 | CSVEPQGANYGYTF | TGCAGCGTTGAACCTCAGGGGGCCAACTATGGCTACACCTTC
TRBJ1-5 | many | - | TRBV7-2 | CASSSQASGNQPQHF | TGTGCCAGCAGCTCTCAGGCCTCTGGGAATCAGCCCCAGCATTTT
TRBJ2-1 | many | TRBD2 | TRBV10-3 | CAISGDSGSPRPNEQFF | TGTGCCATCAGTGGCGATAGCGGGAGCCCCAGGCCTAATGAGCAGTTCTTC
TRBJ2-2 | many | TRBD1 | TRBV18 | CASSPLGQGPTGELFF | TGTGCCAGCTCACCACTCGGACAGGGGCCCACCGGGGAGCTGTTTTTT
TRBJ1-2 | many | TRBD1 | TRBV29-1 | CSVTPGGGDYGYTF | TGCAGCGTCACCCCAGGGGGGGGCGACTATGGCTACACCTTC
TRBJ2-7 | many | - | TRBV20-1 | CSARDYRTFYEQYF | TGCAGTGCTAGAGATTATCGGACATTCTACGAGCAGTACTTC
TRBJ1-2 | - | - | TRBV30 | CAWRTASYGYTF | TGTGCCTGGAGGACAGCTTCTTATGGCTACACCTTC
TRBJ2-6 | - | TRBD1 | TRBV12-3/TRBV12-4 | CASSPGDSLYGANVLTF | TGTGCCAGCAGCCCCGGGGACAGCCTCTACGGGGCCAACGTCCTGACTTTC